This entry lists 17 T cell receptor beta chains sequenced from one sample in a study of cytomegalovirus exposure and HLA in healthy donors. PCR used 60 Vbeta primers and 13 Jbeta primers. Sequencing used immunoSEQ multiplex PCR; TCRdb keeps in-frame clones, though not all of them. Its table records about 160,000 clones. Material for sequencing was PBMCs. These TCRs come from an older woman in good health and CMV-seronegative.

This chain links TRBV5-1 with TRBJ2-2, with 8 bases identical to TRBD1. CDR3 length: 19 residues. Germline CDR1 is SGHRS and CDR2 is YFSETQ. V gave up 4 bases and J gave up 4 bases; unmatched junction bases: 18. CDR3 amino acids: CASSLEIGQGALVTGELFF. The CDR3 DNA is TGCGCCAGCAGCCTGGAGATAGGGCAGGGGGCTTTAGTCACCGGGGAGCTGTTTTTT.

The V and J genes are TRBV7-2 and TRBJ2-5; 9 positions agree with TRBD2. The ends lost 0 bases at V and 6 bases at J; junction bases unmatched: 11. Germline assignment: CDR1 SGHTA and CDR2 FQGNSA. The length of the CDR3 is 17 residues. The CDR3 protein is CASSLAAGTSSQQTQYF. Here the CDR3 DNA reads TGTGCCAGCAGCTTAGCTGCCGGGACTAGCAGTCAGCAGACCCAGTACTTC.

The chain combines TRBV7-9 with TRBJ1-4; D gene ambiguous. CDR1 and CDR2 from the germline V gene are SEHNR and FQNEAQ (reference sequence). CDR3 size: 15 residues. V was clipped by 2 bases and J by 12 bases, with 19 bases between them. The CDR3 DNA reads as TGTGCCAGCAGCTTATCAATGGAGGAGTTAGGGCAACTGTTTTTT. Residues: CASSLSMEELGQLFF.

As concerns this clone: Compared with germline, one end of the junction differs, possibly owing to a read error. As DNA, the CDR3 is TGTGCCAGCAGTTTTACTAGCGGACACACTGGGGAGCTGTTTTTT. Amino acid sequence: CASSFTSGHTGELFF. This rearrangement joins TRBV27 to TRBJ2-2; 8 nucleotides align to TRBD2. In germline, CDR1 is MNHEY, CDR2 SMNVEV (reference sequence). The CDR3 loop spans 15 amino acids.

The genes are TRBV5-1 and TRBJ1-2; TRBD1 is a possible D gene (6 bases). This CDR3 has 14 residues. V was trimmed by 3 bases and J by 8 bases, leaving 17 bases between them. CDR1 is SGHRS and CDR2 is YFSETQ in the germline V gene. DNA of the CDR3: TGCGCCAGCAGCTCGACAGGCCTGGGGTACGGCTACACCTTC. This codes for CASSSTGLGYGYTF.

This chain joins TRBV6-1 and TRBJ2-5, with TRBD1 matching over 9 bases. CDR1 and CDR2 from the germline V gene are MNHNS and SASEGT. This CDR3 has 15 amino acids. The V segment lost 1 base and the J segment 5 bases; nucleotides outside the gene matches: 5. CDR3 residues: CASSEEDRGWETQYF. CDR3 bases: TGTGCCAGCAGTGAAGAGGACAGGGGATGGGAGACCCAGTACTTC.

V usage is TRBV6-5 and J usage is TRBJ2-5, with a weak D call TRBD2 (5 bases). V was pared by 4 bases and J by 11 bases, with 23 bases between. The CDR3 consists of 15 residues. In germline, CDR1 is MNHEY, CDR2 SVGAGI. CDR3 bases: TGTGCCAGCAGTTCCTTTACTAGATTTGGAATGGTGCAGTACTTC. This sequence encodes CASSSFTRFGMVQYF.

The V and J genes are TRBV20-1 and TRBJ1-2; possibly TRBD1 for D (5 bases). There are 11 residues in the CDR3. From germline, CDR1 is DFQATT and CDR2 SNEGSKA (reference sequence). Trimming took 6 bases from V and 7 from J, leaving 12 bases between them. CDR3 nucleotide sequence: TGCAGTGCCCCTAGGGGTGGTGGCTACACCTTC. Protein product: CSAPRGGGYTF.

V and J are TRBV19 and TRBJ2-7, with 9 bases matching TRBD2. Per germline, CDR1 LNHDA and CDR2 SQIVND (reference sequence). CDR3 length: 14 amino acids. The V gene end was trimmed by 9 bases and the J gene end by 3 bases; junction bases not matched to a gene: 9. The CDR3 region is CARPRLAVFYEQYF. The CDR3 DNA is TGTGCCAGGCCGAGACTAGCGGTCTTCTACGAGCAGTACTTC.

This chain joins TRBV14 and TRBJ1-1; D gene unclear. Between the trimmed V and J ends, which lost 4 bases and 4 bases, there was a span of 10 bases. CDR3 length equals 13 residues. Germline CDR1 SGHDN, CDR2 FVKESK. CDR3 residues: CASSLRAVTEAFF. CDR3 DNA sequence: TGTGCCAGCAGCCTGAGAGCCGTCACTGAAGCTTTCTTT.

The chain has TRBV10-1 and TRBJ2-7; a possible D gene is TRBD1 (6 bases). Trimming left V 10 bases short and J 5 bases short, with 15 bases between. The germline gives CDR1 WNHNN, CDR2 SYGVQD (reference sequence). CDR3 length: 12 amino acids. The CDR3 is CAKNGRGHEQYF. The CDR3 DNA follows: TGCGCCAAAAACGGCAGGGGCCACGAGCAGTACTTC.

The chain is built from TRBV9 and TRBJ2-2, with 8 bases that match TRBD2. This CDR3 is built from 16 residues. Losses at the gene ends were 2 bases for V and 6 bases for J; bases not matched to a gene: 9. Germline V CDR1 and CDR2: SGDLS, YYNGEE. CDR3 coding DNA: TGTGCCAGCAGCGTCTTGCCTAGCGGGTCCGCCGGGGAGCTGTTTTTT. The encoded protein is CASSVLPSGSAGELFF.

The chain combines TRBV2 with TRBJ2-4; TRBD1 might be the D (5 bases). Trimming stripped 5 bases from V and 5 bases from J, with 10 bases between. CDR3 length: 13 residues. The germline V gene has CDR1 SNHLY and CDR2 FYNNEI. CDR3 in amino acids: CASSFGAENIQYF. CDR3 nucleotide sequence: TGTGCCAGCAGTTTTGGGGCAGAAAACATTCAGTACTTC. Filled out from reference TRBV2 and TRBJ2-4, the complete variable domain reads EPEVTQTPSHQVTQMGQEVILRCVPISNHLYFYWYRQILGQKVEFLVSFYNNEISEKSEIFDDQFSVERPDGSNFTLKIRSTKLEDSAMYFCASSFGAENIQYFGAGTRLSVL.

This chain uses TRBV10-1 with TRBJ1-2, with D hard to call. The CDR3 is made up of 16 amino acids. V dropped 4 bases and J dropped 4 bases, with 19 bases sitting between them. The V gene's germline CDR1 is WNHNN and CDR2 SYGVQD (reference sequence). The CDR3 loop reads CASSGRRLFDPYGYTF. CDR3 DNA sequence: TGCGCCAGCAGTGGGAGGAGGCTTTTTGATCCCTATGGCTACACCTTC.

The CDR3 coding sequence is TGTGCCAGCTCAGCCGGGACAGATAGCAATCAGCCCCAGCATTTT. Translating it yields CASSAGTDSNQPQHF. This chain uses TRBV18 with TRBJ1-5, with TRBD1 identical over 7 bases. V lost 5 bases to trimming and J lost 0 bases; unmatched junction nucleotides: 4. This CDR3 spans 15 amino acids. Germline CDR1 reads KGHSH; CDR2 reads LQKENI. The complete variable domain, with remaining parts taken from reference TRBV18 and TRBJ1-5, reads NAGVMQNPRHLVRRRGQEARLRCSPMKGHSHVYWYRQLPEEGLKFMVYLQKENIIDESGMPKERFSAEFPKEGPSILRIQQVVRGDSAAYFCASSAGTDSNQPQHFGDGTRLSIL.

The chain has TRBV9 and TRBJ1-2; no clear D. Germline values: CDR1 SGDLS, CDR2 YYNGEE. The CDR3 loop spans 14 amino acids. V lost 0 bases and J lost 6, with 12 bases in between. CDR3 loop: CASSVGGLVNGYTF. In DNA, the CDR3 is TGTGCCAGCAGCGTAGGCGGACTCGTCAATGGCTACACCTTC.

This rearrangement joins TRBV19 to TRBJ2-1; a possible D gene is TRBD2 (6 bases). Trimming stripped 3 bases from V and 2 bases from J, with 14 bases between. CDR1 LNHDA and CDR2 SQIVND come from the germline V gene (reference sequence). The CDR3 is 16 amino acids. The CDR3 spells CASSMPAGSTYNEQFF. The CDR3 bases are TGTGCCAGTAGTATGCCGGCGGGAAGCACCTACAATGAGCAGTTCTTC.